The 29 T cell receptor beta chains below all came from one sample that was sequenced in a study of CD8 T cells in Susac syndrome. RNA was extracted with the RNeasy kit, and a quantity of roughly 0.5 to 1 ug was reverse transcribed using random hexamers. From the immunoSEQ multiplex PCR reads, TCRdb called clonotypes with MiXCR, one entry per CDR3 protein. The sample consists of over 300,000 distinct CDR3 sequences, around 90% of them appearing once. Sequenced: CD4+ T cells from PBMCs. The receptors were gathered from a human donor with multiple sclerosis.

The chain employs TRBV6-6 and TRBJ2-1, with a weak D call TRBD2 (5 bases). The CDR3 extends over 15 amino acids. Per germline, CDR1 MNHNY and CDR2 SVGAGI (reference sequence). The germline V and J ends were trimmed by 5 bases and 6 bases, with 17 bases remaining between them. This chain's CDR3 is CASSPRRTQANEQFF. The CDR3 nucleotides read TGTGCCAGCAGTCCACGGCGGACTCAGGCCAATGAGCAGTTCTTC.

The chain has TRBV20-1 and TRBJ2-5; D remains unclear. The CDR3 runs to 13 residues. Germline-derived CDR1 and CDR2 are DFQATT and SNEGSKA (reference sequence). The germline V and J ends were trimmed by 5 bases and 2 bases, with 12 bases remaining between them. The CDR3 loop is CSAPVAAQETQYF. CDR3 DNA sequence: TGCAGTGCTCCCGTGGCAGCACAAGAGACCCAGTACTTC.

J is TRBJ1-1 and V is TRBV19, with D unresolved. Trimming took 3 bases from V and 1 from J, leaving 15 bases between them. This CDR3 is built from 16 residues. Germline V CDR1 and CDR2: LNHDA, SQIVND (reference sequence). CDR3 loop: CASSMVSAAQNTEAFF. CDR3 nucleotide sequence: TGTGCCAGTAGTATGGTTTCGGCTGCGCAGAACACTGAAGCTTTCTTT.

V usage is TRBV20-1 and J usage is TRBJ1-2; 10 bases align to TRBD1. This CDR3 spans 16 amino acids. Germline loops: CDR1 DFQATT, CDR2 SNEGSKA (reference sequence). V shed 6 bases and J 6 bases; nucleotides not matched to a gene: 16. CDR3 DNA sequence: TGCAGTGCCGGAAGCAGGGGAAGACAGGGGGCCGATGGCTACACCTTC. Protein product: CSAGSRGRQGADGYTF.

The chain carries TRBV20-1 and TRBJ2-7; 10 nucleotides align to TRBD2. With 5 bases clipped from V and 0 bases from J, the junction kept 10 bases outside the gene matches. This CDR3 is 16 amino acids long. CDR1 DFQATT and CDR2 SNEGSKA come from the germline V gene (reference sequence). CDR3 region: CSAPIAGGVSSYEQYF. Here the CDR3 DNA reads TGCAGTGCTCCTATAGCGGGGGGAGTCAGCTCCTACGAGCAGTACTTC.

J is TRBJ1-2 and V is TRBV30; D unresolved. There are 14 residues in the CDR3. V lost 1 base and J 8 bases, leaving 17 bases between the germline ends. The V gene's germline CDR1 is GTSNPN and CDR2 SVGIG (reference sequence). In nucleotides, the CDR3 is TGTGCCTGGAGTGACCTACCATCAACGGGCGGCTACACCTTC. Protein sequence: CAWSDLPSTGGYTF. Full variable domain (rest looked up from reference TRBV30 and TRBJ1-2): SQTIHQWPATLVQPVGSPLSLECTVEGTSNPNLYWYRQAAGRGLQLLFYSVGIGQISSEVPQNLSASRPQDRQFILSSKKLLLSDSGFYLCAWSDLPSTGGYTFGSGTRLTVV.

The chain carries TRBV6-1 and TRBJ2-7; 9 bases align to TRBD1. J was trimmed by 1 base and V by 9 bases; bases with no gene match: 10. CDR3 length: 15 residues. From germline, CDR1 is MNHNS and CDR2 SASEGT. The CDR3 DNA follows: TGTGCCAGTAAGATCCCCGGGACAGGGTCCTACGAGCAGTACTTC. Amino acid sequence: CASKIPGTGSYEQYF.

The V and J genes are TRBV5-1 and TRBJ2-5, with D possibly TRBD2 on 5 matching bases. The V gene's germline CDR1 is SGHRS and CDR2 YFSETQ. This CDR3 has 17 residues. V gave up 2 bases and J gave up 4 bases, with 21 bases separating them. CDR3 in amino acids: CASSFPPRDQRRETQYF. The CDR3 DNA reads as TGCGCCAGCAGCTTTCCCCCCCGGGATCAGAGGCGAGAGACCCAGTACTTC.

The CDR3 DNA is TGTGCCACCAGCAGAGAACCGGGGATTACTGAAGCTTTCTTT. Its translation is CATSREPGITEAFF. The J gene is TRBJ1-1, the V gene TRBV15; the D is unclear. Trimming left V 0 bases short and J 5 bases short, with 10 bases between. Germline V CDR1 and CDR2: LNHNV, YYDKDF (reference sequence). The CDR3 length is 14 residues.

The chain links TRBV20-1 to TRBJ2-2; 8 nucleotides align to TRBD2. Germline V CDR1 and CDR2: DFQATT, SNEGSKA (reference sequence). Trimming cost V 5 bases and J 5 bases; bases outside gene matches: 10. The CDR3 has 15 amino acids. The CDR3 reads CSARNPRGGTGELFF. The CDR3 bases are TGCAGTGCTCGTAACCCCCGGGGGGGGACCGGGGAGCTGTTTTTT.

This clonotype was observed once. The V call is TRBV20-1, the J call TRBJ2-3, with 11 bases fitting TRBD2. The CDR3 totals 14 residues. V shed 5 bases and J 2 bases; nucleotides not matched to a gene: 3. In germline, CDR1 is DFQATT, CDR2 SNEGSKA (reference sequence). The CDR3 sequence is CSARLAGFTDTQYF. For the CDR3, the DNA is TGCAGTGCTCGACTAGCGGGATTCACAGATACGCAGTATTTT.

The rearrangement links TRBV7-9 to TRBJ2-6; D is possibly TRBD1 (6 bases). Trimming removed 5 bases at V and 0 bases at J, with 14 bases between. Germline assignment: CDR1 SEHNR and CDR2 FQNEAQ (reference sequence). The length of the CDR3 is 17 residues. DNA for the CDR3: TGTGCCAGCAGCCAGCGACAGGCCTACTCTGGGGCCAACGTCCTGACTTTC. The encoded protein is CASSQRQAYSGANVLTF.

J is TRBJ2-3 and V is TRBV5-6, with TRBD2 matching 7 bases. Trimming at V came to 0 bases and at J to 4 bases, leaving 8 bases not matched to a gene. Germline V lookup: CDR1 SGHDT, CDR2 YYEEEE. The CDR3 has 16 amino acids. CDR3 bases: TGTGCCAGCAGCTTGGTCGCGGGAGCGTCCCCAGATACGCAGTATTTT. Its translation: CASSLVAGASPDTQYF. The variable domain in full, with the rest retrieved from reference TRBV5-6 and TRBJ2-3, is DAGVTQSPTHLIKTRGQQVTLRCSPKSGHDTVSWYQQALGQGPQFIFQYYEEEERQRGNFPDRFSGHQFPNYSSELNVNALLLGDSALYLCASSLVAGASPDTQYFGPGTRLTVL.

The rearrangement joins TRBV3-1 to TRBJ1-2, with TRBD1 as a possible D gene (6 bases). Germline CDR1 LGHDT, CDR2 YNNKEL (reference sequence). The length of the CDR3 is 17 residues. V lost 0 bases to trimming and J lost 1 base, with 15 bases between them. CDR3 in DNA: TGTGCCAGCAGCCAAGAACCCCGGGGGCGAGATAACTATGGCTACACCTTC. Translation: CASSQEPRGRDNYGYTF. Based on the CDR3 plus reference TRBV3-1 and TRBJ1-2, the full variable domain is DTAVSQTPKYLVTQMGNDKSIKCEQNLGHDTMYWYKQDSKKFLKIMFSYNNKELIINETVPNRFSPKSPDKAHLNLHINSLELGDSAVYFCASSQEPRGRDNYGYTFGSGTRLTVV.

For this clonotype: The junction departs from germline at one end; a sequencing error may be responsible. The chain couples TRBV7-7 to TRBJ2-5; weak D call: TRBD1 (6 bases). CDR3 length: 14 residues. Germline CDR1 and CDR2: SSHAT and FNYEAQ (reference sequence). CDR3 nucleotides: TGTGCTAGCAGCTTGACAGGCTATGGAGAGACCCAGTACTTC. As protein: CASSLTGYGETQYF.

This clonotype was counted a single time. V is TRBV6-5 and J is TRBJ1-1, with D possibly being TRBD1 (5 bases). The length of the CDR3 is 15 residues. V was cut by 6 bases and J by 1 base, with 15 bases left in between. CDR1 is MNHEY, CDR2 SVGAGI, per germline. The CDR3 region is CASSRPGHGNTEAFF. DNA of the CDR3: TGTGCCAGCAGCCGCCCCGGACACGGGAACACTGAAGCTTTCTTT.

The rearrangement links TRBV7-2 to TRBJ1-3; D might be TRBD1 (6 bases). Deletions cut 2 bases from V and 2 bases from J, with 7 bases between. The CDR3 is 14 residues long. Germline CDR1 is SGHTA and CDR2 is FQGNSA. The CDR3 is CASSLQGTGNTIYF. In nucleotides, the CDR3 is TGTGCCAGCAGCTTACAGGGGACTGGAAACACCATATATTTT.

J is TRBJ2-1 and V is TRBV19, with no clear D. This CDR3 region has 13 residues. Germline V gene sequence: CDR1 LNHDA, CDR2 SQIVND (reference sequence). V shed 1 base and J shed 5 bases, with 6 bases lying between them. CDR3 nucleotide sequence: TGTGCCAGTAGTATAGGACAAAACAATGAGCAGTTCTTC. Protein: CASSIGQNNEQFF.

The chain joins TRBV7-9 to TRBJ2-6; 7 bases are a match to TRBD1. The trim removed 3 bases at V and 2 bases at J, leaving 1 base unmatched. This CDR3 region has 15 residues. Per germline, CDR1 SEHNR and CDR2 FQNEAQ (reference sequence). The CDR3 is CASSLGTAGANVLTF. CDR3 bases: TGTGCCAGCAGCTTGGGGACAGCTGGGGCCAACGTCCTGACTTTC.

The genes are TRBV7-3 and TRBJ2-3, with 8 bases matching TRBD1. CDR1 SGHTA and CDR2 FQGTGA come from the germline V gene. Trimming at V came to 0 bases and at J to 4 bases, leaving 6 bases not matched to a gene. The length of the CDR3 is 16 residues. The CDR3 here is CASSLTGQGGADTQYF. The CDR3 DNA reads TGTGCCAGCAGCTTAACCGGACAGGGTGGAGCAGATACGCAGTATTTT.

The rearrangement joins TRBV20-1 to TRBJ1-1; D gene uncertain. The germline gives CDR1 DFQATT, CDR2 SNEGSKA (reference sequence). V lost 1 base to trimming and J lost 7 bases, with 7 bases between them. CDR3 length: 11 amino acids. The CDR3 protein is CSARAGYEAFF. For the CDR3, the DNA is TGCAGTGCTAGAGCGGGATATGAAGCTTTCTTT.

The V call is TRBV29-1, the J call TRBJ1-1; D is perhaps TRBD1 (5 bases). CDR3 size: 16 residues. Germline V CDR1 and CDR2: SQVTM, ANQGSEA. V was clipped by 6 bases and J by 1 base, with 21 bases between them. The CDR3 reads CSVADLTRGENTEAFF. The CDR3 bases are TGCAGCGTCGCGGACTTGACAAGGGGAGAGAACACTGAAGCTTTCTTT.

The gene calls are TRBV4-1 and TRBJ2-1; D is possibly TRBD1 or TRBD2 (5 bases each). This CDR3 is built from 17 residues. Trimming left V 3 bases short and J 3 bases short, with 18 bases between. CDR1 is MGHRA, CDR2 YSYEKL, per germline. DNA of the CDR3: TGCGCCAGCAGCCAGGCCCGGGACCCGGCCCGCTACAATGAGCAGTTCTTC. Translating it yields CASSQARDPARYNEQFF.

The V and J genes are TRBV5-1 and TRBJ2-3, with TRBD1 identical over 8 bases. V shed 5 bases, J shed 2 bases, and the junction held 10 bases outside the gene matches. This CDR3 comprises 16 residues. CDR1 is SGHRS, CDR2 YFSETQ, per germline. The CDR3 region has the DNA TGCGCCAGCAGACCGACAGGGGTGCTGGTCACAGATACGCAGTATTTT. Translation gives CASRPTGVLVTDTQYF.

V gene TRBV12-3 or TRBV12-4 combines with J gene TRBJ2-2; the D is unclear. The CDR3 is 14 residues long. The V end was cut by 6 bases, the J end by 6 bases, with 14 bases between. CDR3 loop: CASSPSGVAGELFF. The CDR3 nucleotides read TGTGCCAGCAGCCCCTCTGGGGTGGCCGGGGAGCTGTTTTTT.

CDR3 nucleotide sequence: TGTGCCTGGAGTGCAGGGTTAGAGCCCGGGGAGCTGTTTTTT. It translates to CAWSAGLEPGELFF. J is TRBJ2-2 and V is TRBV30; D possibly corresponds to TRBD1 (5 bases). V shed 1 base and J shed 6 bases, with 12 bases lying between them. The CDR3 is 14 residues long. Germline V lookup: CDR1 GTSNPN, CDR2 SVGIG (reference sequence).

V and J are TRBV20-1 and TRBJ1-2; a weak D match, TRBD1 (6 bases). The CDR3 contains 12 residues. Trimming removed 2 bases at V and 9 bases at J, with 13 bases between. Germline values: CDR1 DFQATT, CDR2 SNEGSKA (reference sequence). The CDR3 DNA is TGCAGTGCTAGACGACAGGAGAGTCGCTACACCTTC. This sequence encodes CSARRQESRYTF.

The gene calls are TRBV3-1 and TRBJ1-2; D may be TRBD1 (6 bases). From germline, CDR1 is LGHDT and CDR2 YNNKEL (reference sequence). V was clipped by 0 bases and J by 3 bases, with 8 bases between them. CDR3 length: 14 residues. CDR3 sequence: CASSQEGGDYGYTF. CDR3 coding DNA: TGTGCCAGCAGCCAAGAAGGGGGGGACTATGGCTACACCTTC.

The chain joins TRBV6-1 to TRBJ2-2, with D tentatively TRBD1 (6 bases). Germline V gives CDR1 MNHNS, CDR2 SASEGT. Trimming took 2 bases from V and 1 from J, leaving 20 bases between them. This CDR3 has 19 residues. The CDR3 DNA sequence: TGTGCCAGCAGTGAAAAAGGCCTAGGTGTACAGGGGAACACCGGGGAGCTGTTTTTT. As protein: CASSEKGLGVQGNTGELFF.